This T cell receptor beta chain was identified in a study of blood T cell repertoires in COVID-19. The overall study: Acute and convalescent COVID-19 samples came from the United States, Italy and Spain. The analysed material was cDNA or gDNA that came from T cells, B-cell-depleted T cells, or PBMCs.

Under the authors' procedure: Nucleated cell counts were estimated from reference gene primer amplification. The data were produced by immunoSEQ multiplex PCR, yet TCRdb's version contains in-frame clones alone and is incomplete. V and J calls and clone size are copied from that table; D and trimming were computed from the DNA. The table records tens of thousands of clones, around nine tenths of them present only once. The CDR3 spans 13 residues. Germline CDR1 and CDR2: MNHEY and SMNVEV (reference sequence). V was shortened by 3 bases and J by 1 base, with 6 bases between the two germline ends. This clone was detected once.

The receptor comes from a man aged 55 to 70 with acute or convalescent COVID-19. Material for sequencing was peripheral blood. The chain has TRBV27 and TRBJ1-2, with D unclear. CDR3 residues: CASSFAVNYGYTF. CDR3 in DNA: TGTGCCAGCAGTTTTGCAGTTAACTATGGCTACACCTTC.